This T cell receptor beta chain appears in the sequencing data of a study of T cells in Graves' hyperthyroidism and ophthalmopathy. Regions amplified from RNA transcripts were the TCR beta CDR3 regions. HTBI primers were employed in a first-round RT-PCR of the TCR CDR3. TCRdb reprocessed the multiplex PCR reads with MiXCR, giving one entry per CDR3 protein. The table lists under 350,000 distinct CDR3 sequences, more than 15% of them singletons. CDR1 is SGHAT and CDR2 is FQNNGV in the germline V gene. V was clipped by 5 bases and J by 1 base, with 18 bases between them. The CDR3 has 16 amino acids. This clonotype came up many times. As yet, its antigen is unknown. General study results and limits: The model anticipated ophthalmopathy a median about six months pre-onset.

The rearrangement joins TRBV11-2 to TRBJ2-7; D could derive from TRBD1 or TRBD2 (5 bases each). The source material was blood. This TCR was sampled from a woman aged 60-75 years with Graves' ophthalmopathy. The CDR3 DNA reads as TGTGCCAGCAGCGCCGGAGGTTCCCAGGGATCCTACGAGCAGTACTTC. Translated, it gives CASSAGGSQGSYEQYF.